The entry below gives a single TCR beta chain sequence along with its context. Germline V lookup: CDR1 MNHEY, CDR2 SMNVEV (reference sequence). This CDR3 is 12 amino acids long. With V trimmed by 7 bases and J by 7 bases, 7 bases remained unmatched. Some clones are missing from TCRdb's copy, which holds only in-frame ones; the method was immunoSEQ multiplex PCR. Here the sample spans approximately 96,000 clones, roughly 88% being singletons. The sample belongs to a study of blood T cell repertoires in COVID-19. The source is a woman aged 80 or over with acute or convalescent COVID-19. The gene calls are TRBV27 and TRBJ2-7; 7 bases map to TRBD2. The material sequenced was peripheral blood. CDR3 amino acids: CASMAGVGEQYF. CDR3 DNA: TGTGCCAGCATGGCGGGAGTAGGTGAGCAGTACTTC.